Presented here are 28 T cell receptor beta chains from one specimen sequenced in a study of graft-versus-host responses after intestinal transplantation. These receptors' targets are unknown. TCRdb's table, derived via immunoSEQ multiplex PCR, lists solely in-frame clones and lacks some. Of approximately 110,000 clones detected, 90% to 95% appear once; the ten largest clones hold around 1%. The sequences come from unstimulated CD8+ T cells sorted from spleen or lymph node cells, collected before transplant. These receptors all stem from a human donor who was the organ donor for an intestinal transplant.

The V call is TRBV2, the J call TRBJ2-5; 7 bases are a match to TRBD1. The CDR3 totals 14 residues. Germline V lookup: CDR1 SNHLY, CDR2 FYNNEI. Trimming cost V 6 bases and J 3 bases; bases outside gene matches: 7. The CDR3: CASRPLGTEETQYF. CDR3 DNA sequence: TGTGCCAGCAGGCCATTGGGGACAGAAGAGACCCAGTACTTC.

This chain uses TRBV9 with TRBJ2-7; no clear D gene. V was shortened by 0 bases and J by 3 bases, with 13 bases between the two germline ends. Germline V gene sequence: CDR1 SGDLS, CDR2 YYNGEE. The CDR3 runs 15 residues. In DNA, the CDR3 is TGTGCCAGCAGCGTAGGCGCCAGCGAGAGCTACGAGCAGTACTTC. This gives the protein CASSVGASESYEQYF. Using reference TRBV9 and TRBJ2-7 for the parts outside the CDR3, the full variable domain is DSGVTQTPKHLITATGQRVTLRCSPRSGDLSVYWYQQSLDQGLQFLIQYYNGEERAKGNILERFSAQQFPDLHSELNLSSLELGDSALYFCASSVGASESYEQYFGPGTRLTVT.

The gene calls are TRBV7-2 and TRBJ2-3, with D perhaps being TRBD1 or TRBD2 (5 bases each). The CDR3 length is 15 residues. Trimming left V 3 bases short and J 3 bases short, with 13 bases between. Germline CDR1 is SGHTA and CDR2 is FQGNSA. The CDR3 nucleotides read TGTGCCAGCAGCTTTTGGTCGGGGCTAACAGATACGCAGTATTTT. This codes for CASSFWSGLTDTQYF.

The chain has TRBV4-3 and TRBJ2-7, with D perhaps TRBD2 (6 bases). The CDR3 has 16 amino acids. V lost 0 bases, J lost 5 bases, and 17 bases lay in between. CDR1 LGHNA and CDR2 YSLEER come from the germline V gene. CDR3: CASSQDWLGSGDEQYF. The CDR3 DNA sequence: TGCGCCAGCAGCCAAGATTGGTTGGGTAGCGGCGACGAGCAGTACTTC.

CDR3 bases: TGCGCCAGCAGCCAAGAATCTAGTTCCGGGACAGGGCACTATGGCTACACCTTC. It is translated as CASSQESSSGTGHYGYTF. The V call is TRBV4-1, the J call TRBJ1-2, with TRBD1 matching 9 bases. There are 18 residues in the CDR3. The V gene's germline CDR1 is MGHRA and CDR2 YSYEKL. V shed 0 bases and J 3 bases; nucleotides not matched to a gene: 11.

The V call is TRBV9, the J call TRBJ2-1; D possibly corresponds to TRBD1 (5 bases). The V end was cut by 4 bases, the J end by 7 bases, with 12 bases between. The CDR3 is made up of 13 amino acids. Per germline, CDR1 SGDLS and CDR2 YYNGEE. The CDR3 coding sequence is TGTGCCAGCAGCTCAATCGCAGGGAATGAGCAGTTCTTC. Residues: CASSSIAGNEQFF.

The chain uses TRBV6-5 and TRBJ1-1, with TRBD1 identical over 8 bases. The CDR3 contains 15 residues. The V gene's germline CDR1 is MNHEY and CDR2 SVGAGI. J lost 3 bases, V lost 5 bases, and 8 bases had no gene match. The CDR3 sequence: CASSPRQGQHTEAFF. The CDR3 coding sequence is TGTGCCAGCAGTCCCAGACAGGGGCAGCACACTGAAGCTTTCTTT.

The chain carries TRBV11-2 and TRBJ2-1; no reliable D call. There are 15 residues in the CDR3. The germline CDR1 and CDR2 sequences are SGHAT and FQNNGV. Trimming took 8 bases from V and 1 from J, leaving 15 bases between them. The CDR3 DNA follows: TGTGCCAGCGGGCAGTCTAGTTCGTCCTACAATGAGCAGTTCTTC. This translates into CASGQSSSSYNEQFF. The variable domain in full, completed from reference TRBV11-2 and TRBJ2-1, reads EAGVAQSPRYKIIEKRQSVAFWCNPISGHATLYWYQQILGQGPKLLIQFQNNGVVDDSQLPKDRFSAERLKGVDSTLKIQPAKLEDSAVYLCASGQSSSSYNEQFFGPGTRLTVL.

V usage is TRBV19 and J usage is TRBJ2-3, with D perhaps TRBD2 (5 bases). The CDR3 has 16 residues. V lost 2 bases to trimming and J lost 0 bases, with 12 bases between them. From germline, CDR1 is LNHDA and CDR2 SQIVND (reference sequence). CDR3 sequence: CASSISPGLSTDTQYF. The CDR3 DNA reads TGTGCCAGTAGTATAAGTCCTGGACTTAGCACAGATACGCAGTATTTT.

J is TRBJ1-2 and V is TRBV4-1; 7 bases are shared with TRBD1. The germline CDR1 and CDR2 sequences are MGHRA and YSYEKL. This CDR3 spans 14 amino acids. V was pared by 0 bases and J by 5 bases, with 3 bases of the junction left unmatched. CDR3 region: CASSQDDRVYGYTF. The CDR3 nucleotides read TGCGCCAGCAGCCAAGATGACAGGGTTTATGGCTACACCTTC.

This rearrangement joins TRBV5-1 to TRBJ2-1, with 10 bases that match TRBD2. J was trimmed by 6 bases and V by 5 bases; bases with no gene match: 8. This CDR3 contains 15 residues. Germline V gene lookup returns CDR1 SGHRS and CDR2 YFSETQ. The CDR3 loop is CASSWPSGSPNEQFF. The DNA for the CDR3 is TGCGCCAGCAGTTGGCCTAGCGGGAGCCCCAATGAGCAGTTCTTC.

V usage is TRBV27 and J usage is TRBJ2-1; D not resolved. In germline, CDR1 is MNHEY, CDR2 SMNVEV (reference sequence). The V end lost 3 bases, the J end lost 6 bases, and 3 bases lay between the germline ends. The CDR3 extends over 11 amino acids. This CDR3 is CASSFLNEQFF. CDR3 DNA sequence: TGTGCCAGCAGTTTTCTCAATGAGCAGTTCTTC.

The CDR3 protein is CASSYAGGANTGELFF. As DNA, the CDR3 is TGTGCCAGCAGTTACGCCGGGGGCGCGAACACCGGGGAGCTGTTTTTT. The chain combines TRBV28 with TRBJ2-2; D possibly matches TRBD1 or TRBD2 (6 bases each). The CDR3 is 16 amino acids. V lost 4 bases and J lost 0, with 12 bases in between. The germline CDR1 and CDR2 sequences are MDHEN and SYDVKM.

The CDR3 is CASCRGQGGETQYF. CDR3 DNA sequence: TGTGCCAGCTGCAGGGGGCAGGGGGGAGAGACCCAGTACTTC. V and J are TRBV2 and TRBJ2-5; 8 nucleotides agree with TRBD1. CDR1 is SNHLY, CDR2 FYNNEI, per germline. The CDR3 length is 14 residues. V dropped 8 bases and J dropped 4; count of bases not matched to a gene: 9.

The rearrangement uses TRBV29-1 and TRBJ2-1; 10 nucleotides align to TRBD2. Germline lookup yields CDR1 SQVTM and CDR2 ANQGSEA. Trimming removed 1 base from V and 4 bases from J; junction bases left unmatched: 7. The CDR3 runs 16 residues. CDR3 loop: CSVEVVQREGYNEQFF. The DNA of the CDR3 is TGCAGCGTTGAAGTAGTTCAGCGGGAGGGTTACAATGAGCAGTTCTTC.

The chain joins TRBV4-2 to TRBJ2-1; D is uncertain. This CDR3 comprises 16 residues. V lost 3 bases, J lost 5 bases, and 17 bases lay in between. Germline CDR1 LGHNA, CDR2 YNFKEQ. Written as DNA, the CDR3 is TGTGCCAGCAGCCAGGAACCAGCCCCAGTCCACAATGAGCAGTTCTTC. Its protein product is CASSQEPAPVHNEQFF.

The V and J genes are TRBV4-2 and TRBJ2-5, with 8 bases fitting TRBD1. The V gene end was trimmed by 0 bases and the J gene end by 1 base; junction bases not matched to a gene: 13. Germline V CDR1 and CDR2: LGHNA, YNFKEQ. This CDR3 contains 19 residues. CDR3 sequence: CASSQDRGQAEGFQETQYF. CDR3 nucleotides: TGTGCCAGCAGCCAAGATAGGGGACAGGCAGAGGGATTCCAAGAGACCCAGTACTTC.

The chain joins TRBV19 to TRBJ2-2; 11 nucleotides agree with TRBD1. V dropped 8 bases and J dropped 4; count of bases not matched to a gene: 3. This CDR3 region has 14 residues. From germline, CDR1 is LNHDA and CDR2 SQIVND (reference sequence). The CDR3: CASSGTGGTGELFF. The CDR3 DNA sequence: TGTGCCAGTTCCGGGACAGGGGGCACCGGGGAGCTGTTTTTT.

This chain links TRBV27 with TRBJ2-3; D may match TRBD1 or TRBD2 (6 bases each). The V and J ends lost 8 bases and 1 base respectively, with 22 bases between them. CDR1 and CDR2 from the germline V gene are MNHEY and SMNVEV (reference sequence). There are 17 residues in the CDR3. CDR3 sequence (DNA): TGTGCCAGCCGGTTAGGGGGAGGCATGGGGGGCACAGATACGCAGTATTTT. The encoded protein is CASRLGGGMGGTDTQYF.

This chain links TRBV7-9 with TRBJ1-1; D not resolved. V lost 5 bases and J 11 bases, leaving 18 bases between the germline ends. Germline V gives CDR1 SEHNR, CDR2 FQNEAQ (reference sequence). The CDR3 has 13 residues. In nucleotides, the CDR3 is TGTGCCAGCAGCCCATTCTCCCCAAATCTGGCTTTCTTT. Translated, it gives CASSPFSPNLAFF.

V gene TRBV5-5 combines with J gene TRBJ2-7, with TRBD1 identical over 11 bases. Germline V gives CDR1 SGHKS, CDR2 YYEKEE (reference sequence). The CDR3 is 15 residues long. The junction had 6 bases not matched to a gene; V was cut back by 4 bases and J by 3 bases. The chain's CDR3 is CASSLGTGGLYEQYF. CDR3 sequence (DNA): TGTGCCAGCAGCCTAGGGACAGGGGGACTCTACGAGCAGTACTTC.

The gene calls are TRBV9 and TRBJ2-1; no clear D gene. Germline assignment: CDR1 SGDLS and CDR2 YYNGEE. The CDR3 spans 12 residues. With 1 base removed from V and 5 bases from J, the gap between germline ends came to 4 bases. The DNA of the CDR3 is TGTGCCAGCAGCGTACGGGACAATGAGCAGTTCTTC. Amino acids: CASSVRDNEQFF.

J is TRBJ2-5 and V is TRBV28, with 9 positions matching TRBD1. CDR3 length: 16 residues. V shed 2 bases and J 5 bases; nucleotides not matched to a gene: 9. CDR1 is MDHEN and CDR2 is SYDVKM in the germline V gene. As DNA, the CDR3 is TGTGCCAGCAGTTTAACACCGGGACAGGGACTTGAGACCCAGTACTTC. Its translation is CASSLTPGQGLETQYF.

The rearrangement links TRBV29-1 to TRBJ2-7, with TRBD1 matching 8 bases. V was pared by 4 bases and J by 3 bases, with 5 bases of the junction left unmatched. This CDR3 comprises 13 residues. Looked up from germline, CDR1 is SQVTM and CDR2 is ANQGSEA. The CDR3 spells CSVGGQGGYEQYF. CDR3 nucleotide sequence: TGCAGCGTTGGAGGACAGGGAGGCTACGAGCAGTACTTC.

V gene TRBV19 combines with J gene TRBJ2-1, with 10 bases matching TRBD2. This CDR3 has 16 residues. The V gene's germline CDR1 is LNHDA and CDR2 SQIVND (reference sequence). V lost 5 bases, J lost 8 bases, and 12 bases stayed unmatched. CDR3 in amino acids: CASSPTLAGFTDEQFF. The CDR3, as DNA: TGTGCCAGTAGTCCCACACTAGCGGGGTTCACTGATGAGCAGTTCTTC.

The V and J genes are TRBV19 and TRBJ1-2; D uncertain. V was shortened by 4 bases and J by 8 bases, with 8 bases between the two germline ends. Germline V lookup: CDR1 LNHDA, CDR2 SQIVND (reference sequence). This CDR3 comprises 11 residues. CDR3 bases: TGTGCCAGTAGTACGGCGGGAGGCTACACCTTC. As protein: CASSTAGGYTF.

V usage is TRBV28 and J usage is TRBJ2-7, with TRBD2 matching over 14 bases. This CDR3 contains 18 residues. The J segment lost 0 bases and the V segment lost 3 bases, leaving 7 bases of the junction unmatched. Germline CDR1 is MDHEN and CDR2 is SYDVKM. CDR3 sequence: CASSLGLAGVRSSYEQYF. The CDR3 DNA sequence: TGTGCCAGCAGTTTGGGACTAGCGGGAGTTCGGAGCTCCTACGAGCAGTACTTC.

The chain carries TRBV6-5 and TRBJ2-7; no firm D call. V lost 7 bases and J 2 bases, leaving 3 bases between the germline ends. This CDR3 has 10 amino acids. Germline V CDR1 and CDR2: MNHEY, SVGAGI. Written as DNA, the CDR3 is TGTGCCAGCAAGGCCTACGAGCAGTACTTC. Its translation is CASKAYEQYF.